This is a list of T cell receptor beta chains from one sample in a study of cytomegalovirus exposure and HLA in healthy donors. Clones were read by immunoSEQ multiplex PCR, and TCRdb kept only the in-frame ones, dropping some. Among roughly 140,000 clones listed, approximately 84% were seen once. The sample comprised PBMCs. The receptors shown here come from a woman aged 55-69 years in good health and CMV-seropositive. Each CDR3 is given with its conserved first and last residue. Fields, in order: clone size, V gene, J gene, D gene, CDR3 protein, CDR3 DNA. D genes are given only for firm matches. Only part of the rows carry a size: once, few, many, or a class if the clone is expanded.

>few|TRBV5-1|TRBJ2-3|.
CASSLERRGTDTQYF
TGCGCCAGCAGCTTGGAACGCCGGGGCACAGATACGCAGTATTTT
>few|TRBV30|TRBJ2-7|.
CAWSASSTPSYEQYF
TGTGCCTGGAGTGCGTCGTCTACTCCCTCCTACGAGCAGTACTTC
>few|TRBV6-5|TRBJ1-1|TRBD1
CASRPPGQLTEAFF
TGTGCCAGCAGACCTCCGGGACAGTTAACTGAAGCTTTCTTT
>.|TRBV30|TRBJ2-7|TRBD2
CAWSGSGILYEQYF
TGTGCCTGGAGTGGAAGCGGGATTCTCTACGAGCAGTACTTC
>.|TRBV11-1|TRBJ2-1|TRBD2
CASSLPRTQLARRSNEQFF
TGTGCCAGCAGCTTACCCCGCACCCAACTAGCGAGGAGGTCTAATGAGCAGTTCTTC
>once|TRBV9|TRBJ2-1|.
CASSLPGVYENEQFF
TGTGCCAGCAGCTTACCCGGGGTATATGAGAATGAGCAGTTCTTC
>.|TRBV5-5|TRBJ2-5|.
CASSLQTGKQETQYF
TGTGCCAGCAGCTTGCAGACAGGTAAACAAGAGACCCAGTACTTC
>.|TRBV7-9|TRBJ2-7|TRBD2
CASSHVLAGGSYEQYF
TGTGCCAGCAGCCATGTACTAGCGGGAGGATCCTACGAGCAGTACTTC
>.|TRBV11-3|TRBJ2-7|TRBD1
CASSLQGAGEQYF
TGTGCCAGCAGCTTACAGGGGGCGGGAGAGCAGTACTTC
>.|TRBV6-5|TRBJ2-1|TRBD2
CASSYWGGPYNEQFF
TGTGCCAGCAGTTACTGGGGAGGGCCGTACAATGAGCAGTTCTTC
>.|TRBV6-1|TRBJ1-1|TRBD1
CASRRRQGTEAFF
TGTGCCAGCCGGCGGAGACAGGGAACTGAAGCTTTCTTT
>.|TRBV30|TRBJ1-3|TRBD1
CAWGLQGANTIYF
TGTGCCTGGGGTCTACAGGGGGCAAACACCATATATTTT
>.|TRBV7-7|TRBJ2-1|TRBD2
CASSPGLALYNEQFF
TGTGCTAGCAGCCCGGGACTAGCCCTATACAATGAGCAGTTCTTC
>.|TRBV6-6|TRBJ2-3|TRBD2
CASSPRLAGTDTQYF
TGTGCCAGCAGTCCCAGACTAGCGGGAACAGATACGCAGTATTTT
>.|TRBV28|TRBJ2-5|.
CASSSLPGGHGSKQYF
TGTGCCAGCAGTTCCCTCCCTGGAGGGCACGGATCGAAGCAGTACTTC
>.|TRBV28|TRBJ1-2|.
CASSLTRGSYGYTF
TGTGCCAGCAGTTTAACCAGGGGATCCTATGGCTACACCTTC
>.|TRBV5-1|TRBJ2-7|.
CASSSTGFEQYF
TGCGCCAGCAGCTCCACAGGGTTCGAGCAGTACTTC
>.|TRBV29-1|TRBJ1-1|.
CSVVSGNTEAFF
TGCAGCGTTGTATCAGGGAACACTGAAGCTTTCTTT
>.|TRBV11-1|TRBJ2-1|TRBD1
CASSTWTGRSYNEQFF
TGTGCCAGCAGCACATGGACAGGGAGATCCTACAATGAGCAGTTCTTC
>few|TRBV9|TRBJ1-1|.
CASSVGGRLNTEAFF
TGTGCCAGCAGCGTAGGAGGTAGGTTGAACACTGAAGCTTTCTTT
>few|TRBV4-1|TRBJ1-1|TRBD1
CASSQVSNRGHTVAFF
TGTGCCAGCAGCCAAGTAAGCAACAGGGGGCACACTGTAGCTTTCTTT
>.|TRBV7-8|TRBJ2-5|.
CASSVRPDTGFQETQYF
TGTGCCAGCAGCGTTAGGCCCGACACAGGGTTCCAAGAGACCCAGTACTTC
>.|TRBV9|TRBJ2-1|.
CASSVGGLQFSYNEQFF
TGTGCCAGCAGCGTAGGGGGACTCCAATTCTCCTACAATGAGCAGTTCTTC
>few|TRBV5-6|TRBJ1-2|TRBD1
CASSSRTGSYGYTF
TGTGCCAGCAGCTCTAGGACAGGAAGCTATGGCTACACCTTC
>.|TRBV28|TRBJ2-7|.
CASSSDFYEQYF
TGTGCCAGCAGCTCGGACTTTTACGAGCAGTACTTC
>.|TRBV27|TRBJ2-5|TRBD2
CASSLLTSGLQETQYF
TGTGCCAGCAGTCTCCTGACTAGCGGCCTCCAAGAGACCCAGTACTTC
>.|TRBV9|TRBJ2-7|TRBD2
CASSVNRDYHFYEQYF
TGTGCCAGCAGCGTAAATAGGGACTACCATTTCTACGAGCAGTACTTC